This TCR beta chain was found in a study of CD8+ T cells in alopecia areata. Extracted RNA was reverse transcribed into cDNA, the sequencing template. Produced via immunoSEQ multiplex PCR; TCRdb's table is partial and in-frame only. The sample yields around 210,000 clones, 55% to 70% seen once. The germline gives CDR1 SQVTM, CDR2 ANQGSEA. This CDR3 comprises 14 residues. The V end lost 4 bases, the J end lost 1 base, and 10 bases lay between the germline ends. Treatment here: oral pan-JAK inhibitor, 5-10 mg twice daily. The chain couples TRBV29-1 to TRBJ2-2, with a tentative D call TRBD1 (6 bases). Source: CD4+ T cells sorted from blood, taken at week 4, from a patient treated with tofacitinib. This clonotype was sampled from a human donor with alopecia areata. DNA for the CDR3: TGCAGCGTTGCAGGGGCCCTGAACACCGGGGAGCTGTTTTTT. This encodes CSVAGALNTGELFF.